The clone carrying this TCR beta chain was seen only once. Its target is unknown. These data come from a study of cytomegalovirus exposure and HLA in healthy donors. Overall study findings and caveats: Cytomegalovirus-associated status was assigned to approximately 160 TCR beta chains.

The donors were members of the validation cohort comprising approximately 110 subjects, separate from the roughly 670-subject first cohort. Method: immunoSEQ multiplex PCR; TCRdb's copy keeps in-frame clones and lacks some. The data contain some 76,000 clones, approximately 94% of them singletons. Sequencing was carried out using PBMCs. The origin of this receptor is a woman between 18 and 29 years old in good health and CMV-seronegative.

The CDR3 DNA sequence: TGTGCCAGCAGCTCTTGGACTAGCTCCTACGAGCAGTACTTC. It yields the protein CASSSWTSSYEQYF. This chain joins TRBV5-5 and TRBJ2-7; TRBD2 aligns across 7 bases. The CDR3 contains 14 residues. CDR1 is SGHKS, CDR2 YYEKEE, per germline (reference sequence). V dropped 3 bases and J dropped 0; count of bases not matched to a gene: 3.